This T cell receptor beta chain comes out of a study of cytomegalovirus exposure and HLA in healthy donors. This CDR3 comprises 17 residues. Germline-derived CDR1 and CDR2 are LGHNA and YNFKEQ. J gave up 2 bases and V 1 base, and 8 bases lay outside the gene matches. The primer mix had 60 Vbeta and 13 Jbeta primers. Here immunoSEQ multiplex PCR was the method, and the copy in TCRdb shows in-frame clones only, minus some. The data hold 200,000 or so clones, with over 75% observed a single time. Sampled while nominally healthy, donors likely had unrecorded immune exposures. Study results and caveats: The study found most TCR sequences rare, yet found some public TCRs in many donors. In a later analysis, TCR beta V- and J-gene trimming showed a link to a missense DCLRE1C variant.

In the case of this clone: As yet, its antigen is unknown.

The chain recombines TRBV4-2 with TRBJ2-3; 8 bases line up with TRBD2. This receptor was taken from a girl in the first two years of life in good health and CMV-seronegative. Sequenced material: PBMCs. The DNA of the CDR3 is TGTGCCAGCAGCCAAGGTCCTTTTAGCGGGGACACAGATACGCAGTATTTT. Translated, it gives CASSQGPFSGDTDTQYF.